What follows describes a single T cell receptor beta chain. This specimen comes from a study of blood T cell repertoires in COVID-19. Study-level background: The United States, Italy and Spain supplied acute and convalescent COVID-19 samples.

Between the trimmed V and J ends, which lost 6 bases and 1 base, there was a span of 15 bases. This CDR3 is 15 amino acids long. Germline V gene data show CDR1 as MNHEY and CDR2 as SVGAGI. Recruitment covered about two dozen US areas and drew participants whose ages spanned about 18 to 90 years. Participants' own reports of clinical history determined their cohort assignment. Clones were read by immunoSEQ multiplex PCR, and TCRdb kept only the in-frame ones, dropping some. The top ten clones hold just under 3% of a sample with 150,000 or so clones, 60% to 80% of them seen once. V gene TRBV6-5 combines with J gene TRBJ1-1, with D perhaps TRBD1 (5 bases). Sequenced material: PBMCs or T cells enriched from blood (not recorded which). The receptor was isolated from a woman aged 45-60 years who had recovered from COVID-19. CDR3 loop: CASSRTTGGNTEAFF. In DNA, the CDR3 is TGTGCCAGCAGCCGTACCACGGGGGGGAACACTGAAGCTTTCTTT.